This T cell receptor (beta chain) was recovered during a study of T-cell reconstitution after alpha-beta-depleted transplantation in children. Unmatched junction bases numbered 7, after V lost 6 bases and J lost 2 bases. This CDR3 is built from 15 residues. Preparation of the TCRbeta library was carried out with unique molecular identifiers. TCRdb called the PCR reads again in MiXCR, with one record for every CDR3 protein. The sample includes about 340,000 distinct CDR3 sequences, 13% of them seen just once. V is TRBV12-3 or TRBV12-4 and J is TRBJ2-3; TRBD2 aligns across 8 bases. The receptor comes from a human donor who donated a stem cell graft to a child with Fanconi anemia. The source was PBMCs, collected from the stem cell graft. In DNA, the CDR3 is TGTGCCAGCAGCGTGCGGGGGGCTGACACAGATACGCAGTATTTT. This translates into CASSVRGADTDTQYF.